This T cell receptor (beta chain) was obtained from a study of cytomegalovirus exposure and HLA in healthy donors. Study at large: Unique TCRs from HLA-typed donors, 65 million to 85 million of them, were held in an early data release. General study points: Cytomegalovirus association was assigned to around 150 TCR beta chains.

As regards this clone: Its antigen is currently unknown.

Every donor was a healthy person donating bone marrow. Trimming took 2 bases from V and 6 from J, leaving 14 bases between them. This CDR3 has 14 amino acids. Germline V gives CDR1 SGHAT, CDR2 FQNNGV. The PCR employed 60 Vbeta primers together with 13 Jbeta primers. Clones were sequenced by immunoSEQ multiplex PCR, and TCRdb holds only the in-frame ones, with some missing. The sample holds some 170,000 clones; nearly 80% are singletons and the top ten take about 3%. Sample: PBMCs. This receptor was identified in a female donor in good health and CMV-seronegative. The genes are TRBV11-2 and TRBJ2-7, with D possibly matching TRBD1 (6 bases). The CDR3 here is CASSLWGPRSEQYF. The DNA for the CDR3 is TGTGCCAGCAGCTTATGGGGGCCTAGGTCCGAGCAGTACTTC.